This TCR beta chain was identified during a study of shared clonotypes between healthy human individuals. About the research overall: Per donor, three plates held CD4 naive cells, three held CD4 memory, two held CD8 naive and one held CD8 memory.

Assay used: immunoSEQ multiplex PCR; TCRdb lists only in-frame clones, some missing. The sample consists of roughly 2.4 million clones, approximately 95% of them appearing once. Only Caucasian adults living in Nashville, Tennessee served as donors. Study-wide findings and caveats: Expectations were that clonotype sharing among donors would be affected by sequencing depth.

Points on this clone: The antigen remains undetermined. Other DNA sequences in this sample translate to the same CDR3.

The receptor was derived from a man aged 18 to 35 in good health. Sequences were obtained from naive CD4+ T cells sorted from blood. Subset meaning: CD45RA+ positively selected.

The CDR3 nucleotides are TGTGCCATCAGTGAGAGGGGTACCAGCACAGATACGCAGTATTTT. Amino acids: CAISERGTSTDTQYF. The chain combines TRBV10-3 with TRBJ2-3; D is possibly TRBD1 (5 bases). Germline CDR1 ENHRY, CDR2 SYGVKD. V dropped 2 bases and J dropped 0 bases, with 9 bases sitting between them. The CDR3 runs 15 residues.